This entry is about one T cell receptor beta chain. This record belongs to a study of CD8 T cells in ankylosing spondylitis. TCRdb used MiXCR to reprocess the 5' RACE reads, holding one entry per CDR3 protein. The repertoire has 200,000 or so distinct CDR3 sequences, 25% to 30% of them found once; the top ten carry 6.6%. Trimming took 5 bases from V and 5 from J; bases not matched to a gene: 8. Germline lookup yields CDR1 DFQATT and CDR2 SNEGSKA (reference sequence). The CDR3 spans 14 residues. The sample was blood, either unsorted or a sorted T cell fraction (not recorded which). The receptor was isolated from a male donor with ankylosing spondylitis or in good health (not recorded which). The chain has TRBV20-1 and TRBJ2-7; 11 bases align to TRBD2. The CDR3 protein is CSAGRLAGTNEQYF. Here the CDR3 DNA reads TGCAGTGCTGGTAGACTAGCGGGAACGAACGAGCAGTACTTC.